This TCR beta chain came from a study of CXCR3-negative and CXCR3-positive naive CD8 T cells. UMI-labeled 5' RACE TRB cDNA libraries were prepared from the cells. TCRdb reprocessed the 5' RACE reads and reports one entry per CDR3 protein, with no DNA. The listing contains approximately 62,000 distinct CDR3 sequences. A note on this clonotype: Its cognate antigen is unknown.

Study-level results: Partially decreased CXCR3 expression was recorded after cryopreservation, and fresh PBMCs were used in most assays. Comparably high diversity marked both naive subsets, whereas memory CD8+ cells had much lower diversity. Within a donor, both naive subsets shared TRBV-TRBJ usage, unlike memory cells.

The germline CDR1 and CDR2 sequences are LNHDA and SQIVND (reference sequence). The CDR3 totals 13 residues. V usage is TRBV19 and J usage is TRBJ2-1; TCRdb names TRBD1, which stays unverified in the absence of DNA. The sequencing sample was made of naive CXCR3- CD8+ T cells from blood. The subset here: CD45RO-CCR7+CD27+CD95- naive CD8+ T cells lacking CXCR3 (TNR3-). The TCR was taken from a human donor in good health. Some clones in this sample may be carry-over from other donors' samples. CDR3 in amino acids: CASSTRDIFRQFF.